This TCR beta chain was observed in a study of blood T cells in healthy people across ages. The CDR3 is 14 residues long. Trimming left V 4 bases short and J 3 bases short, with 13 bases between. Germline V gene lookup returns CDR1 DFQATT and CDR2 SNEGSKA (reference sequence). Using a J-beta primer mix together with a sample-barcoded 5' primer, a second PCR was run for roughly 7 to 12 cycles. Each CDR3 protein is one row after TCRdb ran MiXCR on the 5' RACE reads. The sample lists about 500,000 distinct CDR3 sequences; less than 25% were seen once. The sample holds a few counts of this clonotype. This sample was also put to use in a study of T cells of mothers and their children.

V gene TRBV20-1 combines with J gene TRBJ2-4; the D is unclear. The receptor was derived from a boy younger than 18 in good health. The sample comprised blood. The CDR3 nucleotides are TGCAGTGCTACCGACCAACCGGGCAAAAACATTCAGTACTTC. Translated: CSATDQPGKNIQYF.